The 15 T cell receptor beta chains below were found in one sample sequenced in a study of blood T cell repertoires in COVID-19. Using immunoSEQ multiplex PCR, the repertoire was profiled, and TCRdb retains in-frame clones only, with some absent. The table lists more than 80,000 clones, roughly 91% of them singletons. Sequencing was done on a sample of peripheral blood. These receptors were collected from a man between 18 and 29 years old with COVID-19, enrolled during active disease.

The chain recombines TRBV5-4 with TRBJ1-4; tentative D call: TRBD1 (5 bases). There are 14 residues in the CDR3. CDR1 and CDR2 (germline): SGHNT, YYREEE (reference sequence). The V gene lost 5 bases and the J gene lost 1 base, with 9 bases spanning the gap. The DNA for the CDR3 is TGTGCCAGCAGGTTGCAGGGAACTAATGAAAAACTGTTTTTT. It translates to CASRLQGTNEKLFF.

The chain joins TRBV2 to TRBJ2-3; D is uncertain. The V end was cut by 2 bases, the J end by 4 bases, with 4 bases between. Per germline, CDR1 SNHLY and CDR2 FYNNEI. The CDR3 sequence is 12 residues long. The CDR3 DNA sequence: TGTGCCAGCAGTGAAATCGCAGATACGCAGTATTTT. As protein: CASSEIADTQYF.

The V and J genes are TRBV18 and TRBJ1-3; the D is unclear. This CDR3 has 13 amino acids. The V and J ends lost 4 bases and 8 bases respectively, with 12 bases between them. CDR1 and CDR2 (germline): KGHSH, LQKENI. Written as DNA, the CDR3 is TGTGCCAGCTCACTGCTACCGGCGGACACCATATATTTT. Translated: CASSLLPADTIYF.

J is TRBJ2-7 and V is TRBV5-1; possible D gene TRBD1, 5 bases. Deletions cut 2 bases from V and 6 bases from J, with 15 bases between. The CDR3 contains 14 residues. Germline V lookup: CDR1 SGHRS, CDR2 YFSETQ. DNA of the CDR3: TGCGCCAGCAGCTTACAGGATTCCGTCGGCGAGCAGTACTTC. Protein sequence: CASSLQDSVGEQYF.

A single count supports this clone. V and J are TRBV3-1 (or the pseudogene TRBV3-2) and TRBJ2-7; D gene uncertain. The CDR3 covers 17 residues. Per germline, CDR1 LGHDT and CDR2 YNNKEL (reference sequence). The germline V and J ends were trimmed by 0 bases and 3 bases, with 18 bases remaining between them. CDR3 region: CASSQDRRLGRDYEQYF. The CDR3 nucleotides are TGTGCCAGCAGCCAAGATCGCCGGCTAGGTCGAGACTACGAGCAGTACTTC.

The chain combines TRBV18 with TRBJ2-2; TRBD2 aligns across 9 bases. This CDR3 is 15 amino acids long. Germline loops: CDR1 KGHSH, CDR2 LQKENI. After removal of 6 bases from V and 0 bases from J, the junction contained 2 bases not matched to a gene. The CDR3 region has the DNA TGTGCCAGCTCTCGGACTAGCGCGAACACCGGGGAGCTGTTTTTT. Translated: CASSRTSANTGELFF.

The chain recombines TRBV6-6 with TRBJ2-5; D is perhaps TRBD2 (6 bases). This CDR3 is built from 15 residues. Per the germline V gene, CDR1 is MNHNY and CDR2 is SVGAGI (reference sequence). V shed 0 bases and J shed 5 bases, with 13 bases lying between them. CDR3 DNA sequence: TGTGCCAGCAGTTACTCGGAGGGTGGAGGCGAGACCCAGTACTTC. This encodes CASSYSEGGGETQYF.

This clone was observed a single time. The chain joins TRBV7-9 to TRBJ2-7; 7 bases agree with TRBD2. V lost 7 bases and J lost 9; bases outside the gene matches: 9. In germline, CDR1 is SEHNR, CDR2 FQNEAQ (reference sequence). This CDR3 spans 12 amino acids. The DNA for the CDR3 is TGTGCCAGCACCTCTGAGCGGGAAGCGCAGTACTTC. As protein: CASTSEREAQYF. Full variable domain (missing parts from reference TRBV7-9 and TRBJ2-7): DTGVSQNPRHKITKRGQNVTFRCDPISEHNRLYWYRQTLGQGPEFLTYFQNEAQLEKSRLLSDRFSAERPKGSFSTLEIQRTEQGDSAMYLCASTSEREAQYFGPGTRLTVT.

The chain joins TRBV12-3 or TRBV12-4 to TRBJ2-5, with 7 bases matching TRBD2. CDR3 length: 13 residues. V was clipped by 6 bases and J by 5 bases; unmatched bases: 6. CDR3: CASRGWEGETQYF. CDR3 DNA sequence: TGTGCCAGCAGGGGATGGGAGGGGGAGACCCAGTACTTC.

The chain is built from TRBV6-2 or TRBV6-3 and TRBJ1-1, with D possibly being TRBD1 (5 bases). The CDR3 totals 15 residues. With 0 bases removed from V and 0 bases from J, the gap between germline ends came to 8 bases. CDR1 and CDR2 from the germline V gene are MNHEY and SVGEGT. CDR3 DNA sequence: TGTGCCAGCAGTTACTCGGAGGGGATGAACACTGAAGCTTTCTTT. Its protein is CASSYSEGMNTEAFF.

This chain connects TRBV5-6 to TRBJ1-5; TRBD1 might be the D (6 bases). V was shortened by 4 bases and J by 7 bases, with 21 bases between the two germline ends. In germline, CDR1 is SGHDT, CDR2 YYEEEE. CDR3 length: 16 residues. This CDR3 is CASSTLSAGGGQPQHF. The DNA for the CDR3 is TGTGCCAGCAGCACCCTATCGGCCGGCGGGGGCCAGCCCCAGCATTTT.

The chain is built from TRBV5-1 and TRBJ2-7; 8 bases match TRBD2. The CDR3 consists of 16 residues. In germline, CDR1 is SGHRS, CDR2 YFSETQ. V lost 0 bases to trimming and J lost 1 base; unmatched junction nucleotides: 6. The CDR3 DNA reads TGCGCCAGCAGCTTGGATGGTAGCGGGGATTCCTACGAGCAGTACTTC. Its protein is CASSLDGSGDSYEQYF.

The rearrangement links TRBV29-1 to TRBJ2-5; 8 positions match TRBD2. CDR1 and CDR2 from the germline V gene are SQVTM and ANQGSEA. The CDR3 length is 16 residues. The V segment lost 3 bases and the J segment 7 bases; nucleotides outside the gene matches: 16. Here the CDR3 DNA reads TGCAGCGTTGAGATCGGGACTAGAGCGCCTTTGGGGACCCAGTACTTC. Its protein product is CSVEIGTRAPLGTQYF.

The count of this clone is one. The gene calls are TRBV19 and TRBJ1-3; D uncertain. V was cut by 6 bases and J by 1 base, with 10 bases left in between. Germline CDR1 is LNHDA and CDR2 is SQIVND (reference sequence). The CDR3 consists of 14 residues. Here the CDR3 reads CASRLKPSGNTIYF. For the CDR3, the DNA is TGTGCCAGTAGGTTGAAGCCTTCTGGAAACACCATATATTTT.

V is TRBV28 and J is TRBJ2-7, with TRBD2 identical over 11 bases. This CDR3 region has 15 residues. From germline, CDR1 is MDHEN and CDR2 SYDVKM. Trimming at V came to 5 bases and at J to 2 bases, leaving 5 bases not matched to a gene. CDR3 amino acids: CASSQLTSGAYEQYF. The CDR3 DNA sequence: TGTGCCAGCAGTCAGCTGACTAGCGGGGCCTACGAGCAGTACTTC.